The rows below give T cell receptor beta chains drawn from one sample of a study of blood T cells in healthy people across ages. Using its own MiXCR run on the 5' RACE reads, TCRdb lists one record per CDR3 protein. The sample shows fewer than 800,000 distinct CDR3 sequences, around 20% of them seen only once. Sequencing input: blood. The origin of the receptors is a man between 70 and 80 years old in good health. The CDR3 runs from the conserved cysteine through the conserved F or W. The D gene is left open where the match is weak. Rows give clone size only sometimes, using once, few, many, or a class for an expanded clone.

cdr3_nt: TGCAGCGTTGACGCGGTCGGCAATGAGCAGTTCTTC
cdr3_aa: CSVDAVGNEQFF
j_call: TRBJ2-1
d_call: .
clone_size: .
v_call: TRBV29-1

cdr3_nt: TGTGCCTGGAGTGCGGCGGGGTACAATGAGCAGTTCTTC
cdr3_aa: CAWSAAGYNEQFF
j_call: TRBJ2-1
d_call: .
clone_size: few
v_call: TRBV30

cdr3_nt: TGCAGCGTTCGACTACCGAGCACAGATACGCAGTATTTT
cdr3_aa: CSVRLPSTDTQYF
j_call: TRBJ2-3
d_call: .
clone_size: few
v_call: TRBV29-1

cdr3_nt: TGTGCCAGCAGCTTAGGAGTGCAGGGGCCTTCCTACGAGCAGTACTTC
cdr3_aa: CASSLGVQGPSYEQYF
j_call: TRBJ2-7
d_call: .
clone_size: few
v_call: TRBV7-9

cdr3_nt: TGCAGTGCCCACACAGTCCTCATAGGTTTGAGCTATGGCTACACCTTC
cdr3_aa: CSAHTVLIGLSYGYTF
j_call: TRBJ1-2
d_call: .
clone_size: .
v_call: TRBV20-1

cdr3_nt: TGCAGTGCTATGCTACTTTCTAGCACAGATACGCAGTATTTT
cdr3_aa: CSAMLLSSTDTQYF
j_call: TRBJ2-3
d_call: .
clone_size: once
v_call: TRBV20-1

cdr3_nt: TGTGCCAGCAGCCCGGGACTAGCGGGAGAGACCCGGTACTTC
cdr3_aa: CASSPGLAGETRYF
j_call: TRBJ2-5
d_call: TRBD2
clone_size: few
v_call: TRBV7-2

cdr3_nt: TGTGCCACCAGTGCGTCAGGGGGCACGGAGACCCAGTACTTC
cdr3_aa: CATSASGGTETQYF
j_call: TRBJ2-5
d_call: TRBD1
clone_size: few
v_call: TRBV24-1

cdr3_nt: TGCGCCAGCAGCTACACCGGGACAATGGAAGAGACCCAGTACTTC
cdr3_aa: CASSYTGTMEETQYF
j_call: TRBJ2-5
d_call: .
clone_size: few
v_call: TRBV5-1

cdr3_nt: TGTGCCAGCTCACCTCGACAGCTGAGTCGCATCGTCCTGACTTTC
cdr3_aa: CASSPRQLSRIVLTF
j_call: TRBJ2-6
d_call: .
clone_size: .
v_call: TRBV18

cdr3_nt: TGTGCCAGCTTCCCGAGTAGCGGGAACGAGCAGTACTTC
cdr3_aa: CASFPSSGNEQYF
j_call: TRBJ2-7
d_call: TRBD2
clone_size: .
v_call: TRBV18

cdr3_nt: TGTGCCAGCAGTTCTGAGACAGGCCATACGCAGTATTTT
cdr3_aa: CASSSETGHTQYF
j_call: TRBJ2-3
d_call: .
clone_size: few
v_call: TRBV27

cdr3_nt: TGTGCTAGCAGCCCGGACAGGGCCACCGGGGAGCTGTTTTTT
cdr3_aa: CASSPDRATGELFF
j_call: TRBJ2-2
d_call: TRBD1
clone_size: few
v_call: TRBV7-7

cdr3_nt: TGCAGCGTTGGGTGGACAGGGGGCATGACAGATACGCAGTATTTT
cdr3_aa: CSVGWTGGMTDTQYF
j_call: TRBJ2-3
d_call: TRBD1
clone_size: .
v_call: TRBV29-1

cdr3_nt: TGTGCCAGCAGCCAGGCCGGGACAGGGGCCGGTGGCTACACCTTC
cdr3_aa: CASSQAGTGAGGYTF
j_call: TRBJ1-2
d_call: TRBD1
clone_size: few
v_call: TRBV3-1

cdr3_nt: TGTGCCAGCAGCAAAAGACTAGCCGATAAGACCGGGGGGCTGTTTTTT
cdr3_aa: CASSKRLADKTGGLFF
j_call: TRBJ2-2
d_call: TRBD2
clone_size: .
v_call: TRBV11-2

cdr3_nt: TGCAGTGCTAGCGACAGGTCGGCGGTCTATGGCTACACCTTC
cdr3_aa: CSASDRSAVYGYTF
j_call: TRBJ1-2
d_call: .
clone_size: .
v_call: TRBV20-1

cdr3_nt: TGTGCCAGCAGCCAGACTGGACAGATACAAGAGACCCAGTACTTC
cdr3_aa: CASSQTGQIQETQYF
j_call: TRBJ2-5
d_call: .
clone_size: .
v_call: TRBV3-1

cdr3_nt: TGCGCCAGCAGCCAAGATGGACGGGAGGGAGATACGCAGTATTTT
cdr3_aa: CASSQDGREGDTQYF
j_call: TRBJ2-3
d_call: TRBD2
clone_size: few
v_call: TRBV4-1

cdr3_nt: TGCAGCGTTTCAGAGAGCACAGATACGCAGTATTTT
cdr3_aa: CSVSESTDTQYF
j_call: TRBJ2-3
d_call: .
clone_size: .
v_call: TRBV29-1

cdr3_nt: TGTGCCAGCAGGTCTAGCGGGAGGGCCGGAGATACGCAGTATTTT
cdr3_aa: CASRSSGRAGDTQYF
j_call: TRBJ2-3
d_call: TRBD2
clone_size: .
v_call: TRBV7-2

cdr3_nt: TGTGCCAGCAGCCAAGATTCGAGAGACAATGAGCAGTTCTTC
cdr3_aa: CASSQDSRDNEQFF
j_call: TRBJ2-1
d_call: .
clone_size: .
v_call: TRBV14

cdr3_nt: TGTGCCAGCAGCTTAGGTATACCGAATGAGCAGTTCTTC
cdr3_aa: CASSLGIPNEQFF
j_call: TRBJ2-1
d_call: .
clone_size: .
v_call: TRBV13

cdr3_nt: TGCGCCAGCAGCTTGCCCCTGGGGGAGAACACCGGGGAGCTGTTTTTT
cdr3_aa: CASSLPLGENTGELFF
j_call: TRBJ2-2
d_call: .
clone_size: many
v_call: TRBV5-1

cdr3_nt: TGTGCCAGCAGTTGGAAACTTGGAGATGAGCAGTTCTTC
cdr3_aa: CASSWKLGDEQFF
j_call: TRBJ2-1
d_call: .
clone_size: few
v_call: TRBV12-3/TRBV12-4

cdr3_nt: TGTGCCAGCGGCTCTAGCGGGACCTACGAGCAGTACTTC
cdr3_aa: CASGSSGTYEQYF
j_call: TRBJ2-7
d_call: TRBD2
clone_size: few
v_call: TRBV6-2/TRBV6-3

cdr3_nt: TGTGCCAGCAGACAGGACAGGGGACGGGGCACAGATACGCAGTATTTT
cdr3_aa: CASRQDRGRGTDTQYF
j_call: TRBJ2-3
d_call: TRBD1
clone_size: .
v_call: TRBV6-5

cdr3_nt: TGTGCCACCCTTGGACTAGCAGATTACAATGAGCAGTTCTTC
cdr3_aa: CATLGLADYNEQFF
j_call: TRBJ2-1
d_call: TRBD2
clone_size: few
v_call: TRBV6-2/TRBV6-3

cdr3_nt: TGCAGCGTTGATAATGGACAGGGGGCCTCGTTCACGTCCTTC
cdr3_aa: CSVDNGQGASFTSF
j_call: TRBJ1-2
d_call: TRBD1
clone_size: .
v_call: TRBV29-1

cdr3_nt: TGTGACAGCAGCTTAGGTTATAATTCACCCCTCCACTTT
cdr3_aa: CDSSLGYNSPLHF
j_call: TRBJ1-6
d_call: .
clone_size: few
v_call: TRBV11-2

cdr3_nt: TGTGCCAGCAGTTTATCGATAGGTATTGAGGACACTGAAGCTTTCTTT
cdr3_aa: CASSLSIGIEDTEAFF
j_call: TRBJ1-1
d_call: .
clone_size: many
v_call: TRBV27

cdr3_nt: TGCGCCAGCAGCAACCGGGACACGATGACCGGGGAGCTGTTTTTT
cdr3_aa: CASSNRDTMTGELFF
j_call: TRBJ2-2
d_call: .
clone_size: .
v_call: TRBV5-1

cdr3_nt: TGCGCCAGCCACCATAGCAATCAGCCCCAGCATTTT
cdr3_aa: CASHHSNQPQHF
j_call: TRBJ1-5
d_call: .
clone_size: few
v_call: TRBV6-1

cdr3_nt: TGCAGTGCAGTGGACCAGTCCTACGAGCAGTACTTC
cdr3_aa: CSAVDQSYEQYF
j_call: TRBJ2-7
d_call: .
clone_size: few
v_call: TRBV20-1

cdr3_nt: TGTGCCAGCAGCCCCAGTGGGGGAGGAGAGACCCAGTACTTC
cdr3_aa: CASSPSGGGETQYF
j_call: TRBJ2-5
d_call: .
clone_size: few
v_call: TRBV7-9

cdr3_nt: TGTGCCAGCAGTTTCCAGGAGACAGGGGCCACAGATACGCAGTATTTT
cdr3_aa: CASSFQETGATDTQYF
j_call: TRBJ2-3
d_call: TRBD1
clone_size: .
v_call: TRBV28

cdr3_nt: TGCAGTGCTAGGGGGACAGCTAGCTCTGGAAACACCATATATTTT
cdr3_aa: CSARGTASSGNTIYF
j_call: TRBJ1-3
d_call: TRBD1
clone_size: once
v_call: TRBV20-1

cdr3_nt: TGTGCCACCAGTGAACGAGACAGCTATGGCTACACCTTC
cdr3_aa: CATSERDSYGYTF
j_call: TRBJ1-2
d_call: .
clone_size: .
v_call: TRBV24-1

cdr3_nt: TGCGCCAGCAGCGCCGTTGAGCCAGATACGCAGTATTTT
cdr3_aa: CASSAVEPDTQYF
j_call: TRBJ2-3
d_call: .
clone_size: .
v_call: TRBV5-1

cdr3_nt: TGTGCCAGCAGCCAAGATGCGTCGGGCTCCTACAATGAGCAGTTCTTC
cdr3_aa: CASSQDASGSYNEQFF
j_call: TRBJ2-1
d_call: .
clone_size: .
v_call: TRBV4-2

cdr3_nt: TGCAGTGCTAGAGATCCCCGGACTAGCGGACAAGAGACCCAGTACTTC
cdr3_aa: CSARDPRTSGQETQYF
j_call: TRBJ2-5
d_call: TRBD2
clone_size: .
v_call: TRBV20-1

cdr3_nt: TGTGCTAGTGGCCGAGGGACAGACTCCAAAGAGACCCAGTACTTC
cdr3_aa: CASGRGTDSKETQYF
j_call: TRBJ2-5
d_call: TRBD1
clone_size: .
v_call: TRBV12-5

cdr3_nt: TGCAGTGCCATCTCCCCCACCGGGACAGGGGGCGCGGCAGATACGCAGTATTTT
cdr3_aa: CSAISPTGTGGAADTQYF
j_call: TRBJ2-3
d_call: TRBD1
clone_size: .
v_call: TRBV20-1

cdr3_nt: TGTGCCAGCAGCCCTCTAGCGGGAGGGCCGCAGTATCCGCGCAATGAGCAGTTCTTC
cdr3_aa: CASSPLAGGPQYPRNEQFF
j_call: TRBJ2-1
d_call: TRBD2
clone_size: .
v_call: TRBV4-2

cdr3_nt: TGCGCCAGCAGCCAAGAAAGGGGGCTAGGAGAAAACATTCAGTACTTC
cdr3_aa: CASSQERGLGENIQYF
j_call: TRBJ2-4
d_call: TRBD1
clone_size: .
v_call: TRBV4-1

cdr3_nt: TGTGCCAGCAGCTCATTGATGGCGGCTAGCTCCTACGAGCAGTACTTC
cdr3_aa: CASSSLMAASSYEQYF
j_call: TRBJ2-7
d_call: .
clone_size: few
v_call: TRBV7-2

cdr3_nt: TGTGCCAGCAGCGTGGGCGGAGGGAGCACAGATACGCAGTATTTT
cdr3_aa: CASSVGGGSTDTQYF
j_call: TRBJ2-3
d_call: .
clone_size: many
v_call: TRBV9

cdr3_nt: TGCAGCGTGGACGGATTTAACTATGGCTACACCTTC
cdr3_aa: CSVDGFNYGYTF
j_call: TRBJ1-2
d_call: .
clone_size: few
v_call: TRBV29-1

cdr3_nt: TGTGCCAGCAGCTTCTTGGGCAGGGCCGAGGATGGAGCCAACGTCCTGACTTTC
cdr3_aa: CASSFLGRAEDGANVLTF
j_call: TRBJ2-6
d_call: .
clone_size: few
v_call: TRBV7-9